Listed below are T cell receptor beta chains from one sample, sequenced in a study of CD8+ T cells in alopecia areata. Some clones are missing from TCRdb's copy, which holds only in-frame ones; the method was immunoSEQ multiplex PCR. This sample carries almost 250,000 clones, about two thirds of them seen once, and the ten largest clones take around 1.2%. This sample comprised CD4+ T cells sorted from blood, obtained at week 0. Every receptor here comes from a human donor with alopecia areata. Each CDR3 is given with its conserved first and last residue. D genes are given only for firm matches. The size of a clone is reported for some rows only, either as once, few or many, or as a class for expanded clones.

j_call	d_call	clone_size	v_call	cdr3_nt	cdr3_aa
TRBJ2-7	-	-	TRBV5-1	TGCGCCAGCAGCTTTTCGACAGGCACCTACGAGCAGTACTTC	CASSFSTGTYEQYF
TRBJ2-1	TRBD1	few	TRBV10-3	TGTGCCATCAGTGGACAGGGGGCCGGGAATGAGCAGTTCTTC	CAISGQGAGNEQFF
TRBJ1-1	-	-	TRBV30	TGTGCCTGGAGCTACAGGGTTACTGAAGCTTTCTTT	CAWSYRVTEAFF
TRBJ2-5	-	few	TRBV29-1	TGCAGCGGCCGGGACGCCTCAGAGACCCAGTACTTC	CSGRDASETQYF
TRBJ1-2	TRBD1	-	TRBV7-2	TGTGCCAGCAGCACCGGGACAGGGTTTCGGTATGGCTACACCTTC	CASSTGTGFRYGYTF
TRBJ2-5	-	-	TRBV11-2	TGTGCCAGCAGCTGGGGACATCAAGAGACCCAGTACTTC	CASSWGHQETQYF
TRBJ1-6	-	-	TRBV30	TGTGCCTGGAATCTCCTCCATGGTTCACCCCTCCACTTT	CAWNLLHGSPLHF
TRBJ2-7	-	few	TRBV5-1	TGCGCCAGCAGCTTGGGAGGCTACGAGCAGTACTTC	CASSLGGYEQYF
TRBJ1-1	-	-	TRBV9	TGTGCCAGCAGCGTAGACGGGAAGGGCACTGAAGCTTTCTTT	CASSVDGKGTEAFF
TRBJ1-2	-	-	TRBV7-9	TGTGCCAGCAGCTTAGGAGGGGGAAACTATGGCTACACCTTC	CASSLGGGNYGYTF
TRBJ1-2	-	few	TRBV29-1	TGCAGCGTTGAAGGGGAGAGCGGGGCCTCTTACTATGGCTACACCTTC	CSVEGESGASYYGYTF
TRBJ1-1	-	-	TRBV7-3	TGTGCCAGCAGCTTAGCTATCAACACTGAAGCTTTCTTT	CASSLAINTEAFF
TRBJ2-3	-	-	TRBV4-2	TGTGCCAGCAGCCCCAACGCCCTCACAGATACGCAGTATTTT	CASSPNALTDTQYF
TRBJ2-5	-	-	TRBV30	TGTGCCTGGAGTCCAGGGCTCGGGGAGACCCAGTACTTC	CAWSPGLGETQYF
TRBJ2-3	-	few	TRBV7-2	TGTGCCAGCAGCTTCGGCGGGATGGGGTCAGATACGCAGTATTTT	CASSFGGMGSDTQYF
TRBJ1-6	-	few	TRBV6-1	TGTGCCAGCAGGGTTCTCAATTCACCCCTCCACTTT	CASRVLNSPLHF
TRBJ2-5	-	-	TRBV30	TGTGCCTGGAGTGTACCCCAGTTCGGAGTCCAAGAGACCCAGTACTTC	CAWSVPQFGVQETQYF
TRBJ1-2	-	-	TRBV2	TGTGCCAGCAGGAGAGAAGCCCTTGGCTACACCTTC	CASRREALGYTF
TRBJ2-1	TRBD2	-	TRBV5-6	TGTGCCAGCAGCGAACTAGCGGGGCTTCCCTACAATGAGCAGTTCTTC	CASSELAGLPYNEQFF
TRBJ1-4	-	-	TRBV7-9	TGTGCCAGCAGCCAGAGTTTTTGGGCGCGCAGACTCGAAAAACTGTTTTTT	CASSQSFWARRLEKLFF
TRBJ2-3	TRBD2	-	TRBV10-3	TGTGCCATCAGTTCCCTGGTAGCGGGGACAGATACGCAGTATTTT	CAISSLVAGTDTQYF
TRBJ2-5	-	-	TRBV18	TGTGCCAGCTCACCGCTACAGCAAGAGACCCAGTACTTC	CASSPLQQETQYF
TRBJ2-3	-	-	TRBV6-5	TGTGCCAGCAGTTACGCTAGCGGCACAGATACGCAGTATTTT	CASSYASGTDTQYF
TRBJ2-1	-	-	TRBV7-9	TGTGCCAGCAGCTTAATCAGGGTACGCAATGAGCAGTTCTTC	CASSLIRVRNEQFF
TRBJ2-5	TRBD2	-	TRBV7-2	TGTGCCAGCAGCGGCGGGACTAGCGGCGCCCGGGAGACCCAGTACTTC	CASSGGTSGARETQYF
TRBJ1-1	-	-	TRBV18	TGTGCCAGCTCATCTGGACACCAGAACACTGAAGCTTTCTTT	CASSSGHQNTEAFF
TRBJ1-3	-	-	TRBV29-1	TGCAGCGTCCTTCAGGGGGGAAACACCATATATTTT	CSVLQGGNTIYF
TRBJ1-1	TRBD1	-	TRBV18	TGTGCCAGCTCACCGGGGACAGGGCGCGTTTTGACTGAAGCTTTCTTT	CASSPGTGRVLTEAFF
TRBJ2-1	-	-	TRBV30	TGTGCCTGGAGTGCGGCGCGGGGGCCGAGCTCCTACAATGAGCAGTTCTTC	CAWSAARGPSSYNEQFF
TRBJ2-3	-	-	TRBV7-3	TGTGCCAGCAGCTTAACACGGGTCACAGATACGCAGTATTTT	CASSLTRVTDTQYF
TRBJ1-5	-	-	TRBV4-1	TGCGCCAGCAGCCCCGGGACGGGAAATCAGCCCCAGCATTTT	CASSPGTGNQPQHF
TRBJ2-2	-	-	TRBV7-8	TGTGCCAGCAGCTTTCCAGGAACCGGGGAGCTGTTTTTT	CASSFPGTGELFF
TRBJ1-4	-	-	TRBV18	TGTGCCAGCTCACACGGGGCAGAGGAAAAACTGTTTTTT	CASSHGAEEKLFF
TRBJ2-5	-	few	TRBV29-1	TGCAGCGCCCACGAGGGGGGACCAGAGACCCAGTACTTC	CSAHEGGPETQYF
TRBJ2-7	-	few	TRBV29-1	TGCAGCGCTCTAGACAGCTACGAGCAGTACTTC	CSALDSYEQYF
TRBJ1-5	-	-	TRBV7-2	TGTGCCAGCAGCCCGGGACCTGTTTATCAGCCCCAGCATTTT	CASSPGPVYQPQHF
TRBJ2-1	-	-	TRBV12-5	TGTGCTAGTGGTTTCGCCGGTCTTCCCAATGAGCAGTTCTTC	CASGFAGLPNEQFF
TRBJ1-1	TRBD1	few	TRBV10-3	TGTGCCACCCGGTTAAACAGGGGCGGCTCCACTGAAGCTTTCTTT	CATRLNRGGSTEAFF
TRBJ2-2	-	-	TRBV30	TGTGCCTGGAGTGAAGACAGGTTTGGGGAGCTGTTTTTT	CAWSEDRFGELFF
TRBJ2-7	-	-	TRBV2	TGTGCCAGCACCTTCCAGGGGGGTTACGAGCAGTACTTC	CASTFQGGYEQYF
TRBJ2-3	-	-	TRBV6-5	TGTGCCAGCAGTTACTCGGGGCCCACAAGGACAGATACGCAGTATTTT	CASSYSGPTRTDTQYF
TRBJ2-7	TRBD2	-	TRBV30	TGTGCCTGGCAGCCGGGGGGATCCTACGAGCAGTACTTC	CAWQPGGSYEQYF
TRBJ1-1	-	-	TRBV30	TGTGCCTGGAGGGGGAGGGCGGACACTGAAGCTTTCTTT	CAWRGRADTEAFF
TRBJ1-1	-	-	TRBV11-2	TGTGCCAGCAGCGAACCGGGAGGATTGAACACTGAAGCTTTCTTT	CASSEPGGLNTEAFF
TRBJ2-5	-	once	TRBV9	TGTGCCAGCAGCGTAGGGGGTACCCAAGAGACCCAGTACTTC	CASSVGGTQETQYF
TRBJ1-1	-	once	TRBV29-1	TGCAGCGTTGAAGACCCGACAGGATATTCTGAAGCTTTCTTT	CSVEDPTGYSEAFF
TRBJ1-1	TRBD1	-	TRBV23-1	TGCGCCAGCAGTCACCCCGGGACAGAGAACACTGAAGCTTTCTTT	CASSHPGTENTEAFF
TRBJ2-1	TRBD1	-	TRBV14	TGTGCCAGCAGCCAAGATCTGGGACAGGGTCTTAATGAGCAGTTCTTC	CASSQDLGQGLNEQFF
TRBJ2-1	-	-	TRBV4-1	TGCGCCAGCAGCCAAGAGGCAGTAACGCTCTTC	CASSQEAVTLF
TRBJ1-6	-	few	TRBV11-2	TGTGCCAGCAGCTTACGCGGCAGGGATTCACCCCTCCACTTT	CASSLRGRDSPLHF
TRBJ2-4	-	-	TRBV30	TGTGCCTGCCACCGGTGGGGGAGAGCCAAAAACATTCAGTACTTC	CACHRWGRAKNIQYF